This T cell receptor (beta chain) was obtained from a study of CD8 T cells in ankylosing spondylitis. TCRdb recomputed calls from the 5' RACE reads with MiXCR, one row per CDR3 protein. The table lists roughly 400,000 distinct CDR3 sequences, approximately 20% of them singletons, with about 16% in the top ten. General study results and limits: Matched ankylosing spondylitis synovial fluid reportedly showed significant enrichment of disease-linked clones. Previous work reported some of these motif variants in the synovial fluid and blood of reactive arthritis. Ankylosing spondylitis blood seemed to carry a telltale TCR beta motif made of roughly 8 highly homologous variants.

Comments on this clonotype: What it binds is not known.

Germline V gene data show CDR1 as DFQATT and CDR2 as SNEGSKA (reference sequence). V dropped 0 bases and J dropped 1 base, with 14 bases sitting between them. The CDR3 covers 16 residues. This TCR derives from a male donor with ankylosing spondylitis. The chain has TRBV20-1 and TRBJ2-3, with D possibly matching TRBD1 (5 bases). The sample comprised blood, either unsorted or a sorted T cell fraction (not recorded which). The CDR3 reads CSARDFGAEGTDTQYF. CDR3 bases: TGCAGTGCTAGAGATTTTGGGGCGGAAGGCACAGATACGCAGTATTTT.